This entry is about one TCR beta chain. No antigen is known for it. Base qualities are not at hand, and no much larger clone is one base apart. TCRbeta CDR3 regions were amplified from genomic DNA using the immunoSEQ Assay, a bias-controlled multiplex PCR. From the authors' description of their analysis: Nucleated cell counts per sample were estimated from amplification of reference gene primers within the assay. To quantify the absolute abundance of each unique TCRbeta CDR3 rearrangement, sequence reads were collapsed and filtered. For each sample, productive Simpson clonality was calculated as the square root of Simpson's diversity index across productive rearrangements. Drawn from immuneACCESS, this table holds only the in-frame rearrangements with V and J called that TCRdb kept. Clones are partly lost; checked studies trace under half to an unresolved V gene and leave the rest unexplained. From that table come the V and J calls and clone size; the DNA was used to work out D and trimming. This sample holds under 200,000 clones; roughly 77% were observed only once. The biggest ten clones account for about 6.5% of the sample.

These data come from a study of blood T cell repertoires in COVID-19 (TCRdb year 2020). About the full investigation: The collaborator samples originated in the United States, Italy and Spain and spanned the acute and convalescent phases of COVID-19. The prospective study material was composed of cDNA or gDNA derived from T cells, B-cell-depleted T cells, or PBMCs. The dataset comprised deeply sampled blood TCRbeta repertoires from subjects exposed to, actively infected with, or recovered from COVID-19. A freely available public database, intended as a resource for researchers studying the immune response to SARS-CoV-2, is where the repertoires were released. The samples were drawn from two sources: the first 160 participants of the ongoing ImmuneRACE study, and 950 to 1,500 subjects contributed by 6 global collaborators. Sample metadata almost always included a de-identified subject ID, COVID-19 status, age in years and sex. Where available, HLA class I and class II types were obtained from metadata supplied by the sample provider rather than from assay-based typing. Overall study outcomes, separate from this receptor: The quantity of clinical and demographic metadata differed by source and by participant and was supplied without curation.

Each collaborating institution followed its own protocols to collect whole blood in K2EDTA tubes. For TCRbeta analysis, collaborator samples were shipped as frozen whole blood, as isolated PBMCs, or as DNA extracted from either sample type. The sample taken for sequencing was peripheral blood. This receptor was taken from a man between 65 and 79 years old with active or convalescent COVID-19.

The nucleotide sequence is given as TGTGCCAGCAGCCAAACGACAGGGGACCAAGAGACCCAGTACTTC. This sequence encodes CASSQTTGDQETQYF. Rearrangement joined TRBV14 to TRBJ2-5, with 8 bases matching TRBD1. CDR1 and CDR2 (SGHDN, FVKESK) derive from the germline V gene. Taken from cysteine to phenylalanine, the CDR3 has 15 residues. CDR3 DNA only is kept here, 45 bases in frame from base 1. Here V drops 2 bases and J drops 0 bases, and the junction holds 2 bases not matched to any gene. Reference TRBV14 and TRBJ2-5 genes cover what lies past the CDR3, so the full variable domain is EAGVTQFPSHSVIEKGQTVTLRCDPISGHDNLYWYRRVMGKEIKFLLHFVKESKQDESGMPNNRFLAERTGGTYSTLKVQPAELEDSGVYFCASSQTTGDQETQYFGPGTRLLVL.